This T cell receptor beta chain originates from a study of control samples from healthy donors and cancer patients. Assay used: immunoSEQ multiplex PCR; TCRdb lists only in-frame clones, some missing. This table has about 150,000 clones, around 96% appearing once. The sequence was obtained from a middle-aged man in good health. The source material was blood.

This chain's CDR3 is CASSQGAEGYTF. The DNA of the CDR3 is TGTGCCAGCAGCCAGGGGGCTGAAGGCTACACCTTC. The V and J genes are TRBV7-9 and TRBJ1-2; 8 bases map to TRBD1. Losses at the gene ends were 5 bases for V and 8 bases for J; bases not matched to a gene: 4. The germline CDR1 and CDR2 sequences are SEHNR and FQNEAQ (reference sequence). This CDR3 is built from 12 residues.